This T cell receptor beta chain was recovered during a study of cytomegalovirus exposure and HLA in healthy donors (dated by TCRdb to about 2017). Concerning the study at large: An earlier analysis of roughly 630 of the donors reported 250 to 300 Gb of sequence data and more than 90 million unique TCR beta sequences from 150 million to 200 million T cells. An early release covering 500 to 750 HLA-typed donors comprised approximately 290 gigabases of sequencing data and tens of millions of unique TCR sequences. Of the approximately 370 genotyped donors, 81% were placed in the genetic ancestry cluster associated with self-reported Caucasian donors. The aim of the study was to test whether cataloging public T cell receptors could identify signatures of past pathogen exposure. Using immunosequencing, the study profiled T cell repertoires from fewer than 700 subjects and related those repertoires to cytomegalovirus serostatus. Besides the first cohort of some 670 subjects, a separate validation cohort made up of roughly 120 different subjects was used. The study combined high-throughput TCR immunosequencing, statistical association of individual TCRs with disease status, and machine learning to predict cytomegalovirus infection status. To study patterns of TCR occurrence, a later analysis re-analyzed previously published TCR beta repertoires from several hundred donors and added high-resolution HLA genotyping. The later analysis used no new phenotypic data to find candidate immune exposures, relying instead on TCR beta sequences and their occurrence across donors. An earlier analysis of fewer than 700 of the donors applied high-throughput TCR beta sequencing to assess whether each TCR beta V gene segment acted as functional or pseudogenic. Donor age, sex, ethnicity and CMV serostatus were compiled alongside the repertoire data. In a later genetic analysis, genome-wide SNP genotypes for about 60% of the 666 donors were used, and that subset was treated as a discovery cohort. All discovery cohort repertoires had been generated on a single sequencing platform. HLA typing included class I and class II loci at four-digit resolution. Typing coverage varied by locus: about 620-630 donors for A, B, C, DRB1 and DQB1; roughly 560 for DQA1; over 600 for DPA1; more than 450 for DPB1. A handful of DR-DQ haplotypes were handled as single units for association and clustering because linkage in the cohort was strong. Among about 400 genotyped donors of the cohort, an average of around 250,000 unique TCR beta nucleotide sequences was sequenced per donor, of which approximately 18% were non-productive.

This clone was observed a few times. The specificity of this receptor is unknown. No much larger clone is present one base from it, and per-base qualities are unavailable. Receptor libraries were prepared by the immunoSEQ multiplex PCR assay. A mixture of 60 forward primers for TCR Vbeta segments and 13 reverse primers for TCR Jbeta segments was used in the multiplex PCR. Amplification of the CDR3 region of rearranged TCR beta genes was performed with a multiplex PCR assay on genomic DNA. The amplified TCR beta libraries were sequenced on the Illumina HiSeq System as 87-base-pair reads. As for the original processing: In a later analysis, around 80 million unique TCR beta chains were counted across the roughly 670 repertoires, and roughly 11 million of these chains were shared by at least two donors. Raw reads were error-corrected and collapsed into unique sequences by a nearest-neighbor algorithm in which closely related sequences were merged to remove PCR and sequencing errors. To assign V, D and J gene segments, CDR3 sequences were aligned to IMGT reference sequences. For a sequence to be retained, a match of at least six nucleotides was required to both a V gene segment and a J gene segment. A rearrangement was called productive if the CDR3 had no stop codons and remained in frame with V and J, and every other rearrangement was called non-productive. CDR3 was defined by IMGT convention, running from the second conserved V-encoded cysteine to the conserved J-encoded phenylalanine. The earlier analysis of about 560 of the donors excluded any sequence lacking an unambiguous match to a single V gene segment. In an earlier analysis of a few hundred of the donors, V segments were called functional above 56.7% productive rearrangements and were called segregating when the between-donor standard deviation exceeded 5%. A statistical classification framework was built for diagnosing cytomegalovirus status from the catalog of TCR beta chain sequences. V and J gene assignment, in a later analysis, came from comparing TCR nucleotide sequences with IMGT/GENE-DB human TR gene sequences. Using the TCRdist pipeline, a later analysis assigned CDR3 sequences along with most-parsimonious VDJ recombination scenarios. A later analysis defined each TCR beta chain by its CDR3 amino acid sequence plus V-gene family, and excluded reads lacking a unique V-gene family. A later analysis removed 450 to 600 highly shared, low-generation-probability nucleotide sequences to deal with suspected cross-contamination and a sequencing artifact. In a later analysis, a clonal expansion index was calculated for each public chain from normalized within-repertoire ranks of inferred template counts. Generation probabilities in a later analysis came from a VDJ recombination model fitted to out-of-frame rearrangements, and those results were checked against IGoR. A later analysis scored TCR-TCR, TCR-HLA and TCR-CMV co-occurrence with hypergeometric tests, applying a repertoire-size bias correction to TCR pairs. To estimate false discovery rates, a later analysis permuted the HLA or CMV assignments 20 times. In a later analysis, co-occurring TCRs were grouped with DBSCAN, and TCRdist sequence similarity was added when clustering was performed within HLA-allele-positive subsets. Repertoires with fewer than 30,000 or more than 120,000 public chains were left out of co-occurrence clustering, as were a handful of repertoires with anomalous nucleotide sharing. Drawn from immuneACCESS, this table holds only the in-frame rearrangements with V and J called that TCRdb kept. Clones are partly lost; checked studies trace under half to an unresolved V gene and leave the rest unexplained. V, J and clone size were drawn from that table, and D and trimming were deduced from the DNA. A total of about 130,000 clones appear in this sample, 77% of them only once. Of the sample, more than 10% is held by the ten largest clones.

The full study reports these points: Most TCR sequences were observed very rarely across donors, whereas some public TCRs were present in many individuals. Compared with equally common non-associated chains, HLA-associated TCR beta chains in a later analysis were more clonally expanded and had lower generation probabilities. Most CMV-associated TCR beta chains appeared to be HLA-restricted in a later analysis, and the HLA associations seemed to be driven largely by CMV exposure. Broadly in line with IMGT annotations, most TCR beta V segments showed up in productive rearrangements about 87% or about 30% of the time in an earlier analysis of around 550 of the donors. A later genetic analysis reported fewer N-insertions in productive TCRs among donors in an Asian-associated ancestry cluster than the approximately 700-donor mean. Some IMGT-functional V segments, including TRBV6-2 and TRBV6-3, could not be distinguished by the 87-base-pair reads and were therefore excluded. In a later genetic analysis, a missense DCLRE1C variant was associated with V-gene and J-gene trimming of TCR beta chains, and the association was replicated in an independent cohort. A group of highly shared sequence variants was considered likely to be a technical artifact of the sequencing pipeline. The earlier analysis of nearly 600 of the donors excluded about 16 rarely observed V segments, including chromosome 9 orphons, because counts were too low. The cohort was sequenced for TCR beta chains only, and without alpha or paired-chain data the features that could be detected were limited. In a later analysis, several top co-occurrence clusters were reported to appear linked to parvovirus B19, influenza, CMV and Epstein-Barr virus. In both the original and validation cohorts, the classifier was reported to diagnose cytomegalovirus status with high specificity and sensitivity. At a false discovery rate of 0.05, a later analysis linked 15,000 to 20,000 TCR beta sequences to specific HLA alleles. When HLA alleles, especially DR and DQ, strongly co-occurred, attributing TCR associations to individual alleles was difficult. In a later analysis, the rate of TCR association differed among HLA loci, with DRB1 alleles having the most associated TCRs and HLA-C alleles having the fewest. It was suggested by the authors that the approach could potentially be generalized to other disease states and immunological phenotypes. In the study, 164 TCR beta chains were listed as associated with cytomegalovirus. Correlated functional status among segregating V segments might reflect linkage disequilibrium, but an unknown experimental factor could not be ruled out. A few of the identified cytomegalovirus-associated TCR beta chains were confirmed in vitro to be specific for cytomegalovirus antigens. For the cohort, immune exposure information was limited to CMV serostatus. A further reported finding was that TCR beta sequences accurately predicted the HLA-A and HLA-B alleles for most subjects in the first cohort. Because HLA typing was missing for some donors at each locus, association tests included only the typed subset. Roughly uniform sequencing depth across donors was assumed in presence/absence analyses, although this assumption may not hold.

CDR1 and CDR2 are drawn from the germline V gene (reference sequence): MNHEY, SMNVEV. The CDR3 holds 16 amino acids from the cysteine to the phenylalanine. Only CDR3 DNA is held: 48 bases, read in frame from base 1. The germline V end is reduced by 4 bases and the J end by 2 bases; junction bases left unmatched: 6. The cohort was made up of about 610 healthy bone marrow donors. At the time of sampling, every cohort member was nominally healthy, though immune exposures that went unrecorded were likely present. The donor was CMV seropositive and was included in the group of 250 to 300 seropositive cohort members. Each donor provided a peripheral blood sample, and peripheral blood mononuclear cells were used for TCR beta sequencing. Genomic DNA extraction from the blood cell samples was performed with the Qiagen DNeasy Blood Extraction Kit.

Sequencing input: PBMCs. The sequence was collected from a woman between 40 and 50 years old in good health and CMV-seropositive. The rearranged chain carries TRBV27 and TRBJ2-4, and TRBD2 aligns with 9 junction nucleotides. Here is the DNA: TGTGCCAGCAGTTACCATAGCGGGAGCACCAAAAACATTCAGTACTTC. It codes for CASSYHSGSTKNIQYF.